This TCR beta chain stems from a study of T cells in Graves' hyperthyroidism and ophthalmopathy. This CDR3 spans 13 amino acids. CDR1 and CDR2 from the germline V gene are MNHEY and SMNVEV (reference sequence). V gave up 6 bases and J gave up 9 bases, with 18 bases separating them. This clonotype was detected a few times. Its antigen is undetermined. Fresh peripheral blood, roughly 9.6 ml, was the source of the PBMCs. Study-wide findings and caveats: Ophthalmopathy could be told apart from stable hyperthyroidism with a 13 V-J model.

RNA transcripts yielded amplified TCR beta CDR3 regions. First-round RT-PCR with HTBI primers amplified the TCR CDR3 region. One entry per CDR3 protein, called by TCRdb with MiXCR from the multiplex PCR reads. The top ten hold about 16% of the sample, which has around 340,000 distinct CDR3 sequences, over 15% seen once. The TCR sequence derives from a woman in her thirties or forties with Graves' ophthalmopathy. The sample consisted of blood. The rearrangement links TRBV27 to TRBJ2-7; D is ambiguous. The CDR3 bases are TGTGCCAGCAGACCCCCGGGCCGTGCCCGGCAGTACTTC. Its translation is CASRPPGRARQYF.